Listed below are T cell receptor beta chains from one sample, sequenced in a study of blood T cell repertoires in COVID-19. The protocol was immunoSEQ multiplex PCR, while the TCRdb copy is restricted to in-frame clones and leaves out a portion. Among 180,000 or so clones listed, about 82% were seen once. Sequencing used PBMCs or T cells enriched from blood (not recorded which). Receptors originate from a woman in her thirties who had recovered from COVID-19. Both conserved end residues are part of each CDR3. Each record gives: V gene, clone size, J gene, D gene, CDR3 protein, CDR3 DNA. A D gene is named only where the DNA matches it firmly. Size tells how often a clone was seen (once, few, many) or the class of an expanded clone, and some rows leave it out.

>TRBV6-5|.|TRBJ1-2|.
CASSSKYSHGYTF
TGTGCCAGCAGTTCTAAATACAGCCATGGCTACACCTTC
>TRBV5-4|.|TRBJ1-2|TRBD1
CASSLEGQAYGYTF
TGTGCCAGCAGCTTGGAGGGACAGGCCTATGGCTACACCTTC
>TRBV2|.|TRBJ1-5|.
CASSSDSQNQPQHF
TGTGCCAGCAGTTCAGACAGCCAGAATCAGCCCCAGCATTTT
>TRBV28|.|TRBJ2-7|.
CASSLPGQDISYEQYF
TGTGCCAGCAGTTTACCGGGACAAGATATTTCCTACGAGCAGTACTTC
>TRBV10-1|.|TRBJ2-2|TRBD1
CASSDRTGGLVFYTGELFF
TGCGCCAGCAGTGATAGGACAGGGGGCTTAGTATTTTACACCGGGGAGCTGTTTTTT
>TRBV10-3|few|TRBJ1-6|TRBD1
CAISESSGTVNSPLHF
TGTGCCATCAGTGAGTCGTCTGGGACAGTAAATTCACCCCTCCACTTT
>TRBV28|.|TRBJ2-1|TRBD1
CASSSSGQGSNEQFF
TGTGCCAGCAGTTCCTCCGGACAGGGCTCCAATGAGCAGTTCTTC
>TRBV27|.|TRBJ2-1|.
CASSLRPMETYNEQFF
TGTGCCAGCAGTTTACGACCGATGGAGACCTACAATGAGCAGTTCTTC
>TRBV5-4|.|TRBJ2-2|.
CASSSRNRHTGELFF
TGTGCCAGCAGCAGCCGCAACAGGCACACCGGGGAGCTGTTTTTT
>TRBV27|.|TRBJ2-7|TRBD2
CASSPGTSGSEQYF
TGTGCCAGCAGTCCCGGGACTAGCGGGAGCGAGCAGTACTTC
>TRBV19|.|TRBJ1-2|TRBD1
CASRGTGQGVIFGYTF
TGTGCCAGTAGGGGGACCGGACAGGGGGTAATTTTTGGCTACACCTTC
>TRBV5-4|.|TRBJ2-1|.
CASSPMWGKSSYNEQFF
TGTGCCAGCAGCCCTATGTGGGGCAAAAGCTCCTACAATGAGCAGTTCTTC
>TRBV29-1|.|TRBJ2-1|.
CSVEDPSRDYNEQFF
TGCAGCGTTGAAGATCCATCCCGGGACTACAATGAGCAGTTCTTC
>TRBV27|once|TRBJ2-5|TRBD2
CARMRVVGGPARETQYF
TGTGCCAGAATGAGAGTAGTGGGAGGGCCGGCTAGAGAGACCCAGTACTTC